This T cell receptor beta chain was sequenced in a study of PD-1 and CTLA-4 blockade in melanoma. TCRdb keeps only in-frame clones here, not all; method: immunoSEQ multiplex PCR. Among about 16,000 clones, 70% to 80% were seen once, and the ten largest hold 11% to 15%. The germline V gene has CDR1 SGHKS and CDR2 YYEKEE (reference sequence). This CDR3 has 14 amino acids. V was clipped by 2 bases and J by 4 bases, with 10 bases between them. The receptor was isolated from a human donor with melanoma. This sequence joins TRBV5-5 and TRBJ1-5; D is unresolved. The source material was CD8+ T cells from peripheral blood, sampled from a patient given anti-PD-1 treatment. CDR3 sequence (DNA): TGTGCCAGCAGCTTAGCCAGGTGGAATCAGCCCCAGCATTTT. Its protein product is CASSLARWNQPQHF.